The 15 T cell receptor beta chains given below trace back to one sample, sequenced in a study of cytomegalovirus exposure and HLA in healthy donors. Sequencing used immunoSEQ multiplex PCR; TCRdb keeps in-frame clones, though not all of them. The sample lists some 77,000 clones; 85% to 95% were seen once. Sequenced input: PBMCs. These receptors all come from a young man in good health and CMV-seropositive.

V is TRBV29-1 and J is TRBJ2-5; D is perhaps TRBD2 (6 bases). Trimming left V 6 bases short and J 4 bases short, with 6 bases between. Germline V lookup: CDR1 SQVTM, CDR2 ANQGSEA. This CDR3 is built from 10 residues. Here the CDR3 reads CSVEGETQYF. The CDR3 DNA reads as TGCAGCGTGGAGGGAGAGACCCAGTACTTC.

This chain joins TRBV7-2 and TRBJ2-3; 8 nucleotides line up with TRBD2. The germline CDR1 and CDR2 sequences are SGHTA and FQGNSA. V lost 2 bases, J lost 3 bases, and 4 bases stayed unmatched. CDR3 length equals 15 residues. CDR3 loop: CASSLRRGETDTQYF. The CDR3 coding sequence is TGTGCCAGCAGCTTAAGGCGGGGGGAAACAGATACGCAGTATTTT.

For the CDR3, the DNA is TGTGCCAGCAGTCAGGGACAGGGATATGGCTACACCTTC. Amino acids: CASSQGQGYGYTF. The chain combines TRBV28 with TRBJ1-2, with 9 bases aligning to TRBD1. CDR1 MDHEN and CDR2 SYDVKM come from the germline V gene. Losses at the gene ends were 5 bases for V and 5 bases for J; bases not matched to a gene: 3. The CDR3 sequence is 13 residues long.

The chain employs TRBV19 and TRBJ2-1, with TRBD1 matching over 9 bases. The CDR3 is made up of 14 amino acids. V dropped 4 bases and J dropped 4; count of bases not matched to a gene: 2. CDR1 LNHDA and CDR2 SQIVND come from the germline V gene (reference sequence). The CDR3 is CASSKGTGYNEQFF. CDR3 nucleotide sequence: TGTGCCAGTAGTAAAGGGACAGGGTACAATGAGCAGTTCTTC.

This chain joins TRBV7-9 and TRBJ2-7; the D gene is possibly TRBD1 (6 bases). Trimming shortened V by 5 bases and J by 6 bases, and 8 bases separated the two germline ends. The CDR3 is 11 amino acids. Germline CDR1 is SEHNR and CDR2 is FQNEAQ (reference sequence). CDR3 in amino acids: CASSLTGEQYF. CDR3 in DNA: TGTGCCAGCAGCCTGACAGGCGAGCAGTACTTC.

This chain connects TRBV7-2 to TRBJ1-2; TRBD1 agrees at 7 bases. V shed 1 base, J shed 2 bases, and the junction held 7 bases outside the gene matches. The CDR3 consists of 16 residues. The germline gives CDR1 SGHTA, CDR2 FQGNSA. This CDR3 is CASSLDGPTGNYGYTF. The CDR3 DNA reads as TGTGCCAGCAGCTTAGATGGCCCGACAGGGAACTATGGCTACACCTTC.

This chain links TRBV6-5 with TRBJ2-5, with 9 nucleotides matching TRBD1. The V gene's germline CDR1 is MNHEY and CDR2 SVGAGI. Trimming cost V 6 bases and J 8 bases; bases outside gene matches: 7. The CDR3 runs 13 residues. This chain's CDR3 is CASRTGQGRTQYF. The DNA for the CDR3 is TGTGCCAGCAGGACTGGACAGGGGCGTACCCAGTACTTC.

The chain recombines TRBV9 with TRBJ1-6, with D perhaps TRBD1 (5 bases). Trimming removed 4 bases from V and 7 bases from J, with 15 bases in between. CDR1 and CDR2 (germline): SGDLS, YYNGEE. The CDR3 loop spans 15 amino acids. This CDR3 reads CASSQLTGSNSPLHF. The CDR3 nucleotides read TGTGCCAGCAGCCAATTAACAGGTTCAAATTCACCCCTCCACTTT. Variable domain in full (rest from reference TRBV9 and TRBJ1-6): DSGVTQTPKHLITATGQRVTLRCSPRSGDLSVYWYQQSLDQGLQFLIQYYNGEERAKGNILERFSAQQFPDLHSELNLSSLELGDSALYFCASSQLTGSNSPLHFGNGTRLTVT.

The chain is built from TRBV6-1 and TRBJ2-1, with D tentatively TRBD2 (6 bases). Per the germline V gene, CDR1 is MNHNS and CDR2 is SASEGT. Deletions cut 6 bases from V and 6 bases from J, with 12 bases between. The length of the CDR3 is 13 residues. CDR3 in amino acids: CASRSSVTNEQFF. The DNA of the CDR3 is TGTGCCAGCAGATCTAGCGTGACCAATGAGCAGTTCTTC.

V is TRBV7-9 and J is TRBJ2-1; no definite D call. CDR1 and CDR2 from the germline V gene are SEHNR and FQNEAQ (reference sequence). V lost 0 bases and J lost 8, with 17 bases in between. The CDR3 loop spans 16 amino acids. The CDR3 nucleotides are TGTGCCAGCAGCTTAGCGGTTTTCGTGGAGACGGATGAGCAGTTCTTC. Translating gives CASSLAVFVETDEQFF.

The V call is TRBV9, the J call TRBJ1-2; a possible D gene is TRBD1 (5 bases). Germline CDR1 and CDR2: SGDLS and YYNGEE. The V and J ends lost 0 bases and 4 bases respectively, with 13 bases between them. The CDR3 is 15 amino acids. CDR3 sequence: CASSVDPQGPYGYTF. The CDR3 DNA reads as TGTGCCAGCAGCGTAGACCCCCAGGGCCCCTATGGCTACACCTTC. Full variable domain (remainder filled in from reference TRBV9 and TRBJ1-2): DSGVTQTPKHLITATGQRVTLRCSPRSGDLSVYWYQQSLDQGLQFLIQYYNGEERAKGNILERFSAQQFPDLHSELNLSSLELGDSALYFCASSVDPQGPYGYTFGSGTRLTVV.

The V gene is TRBV5-1, the J gene TRBJ2-7; D is perhaps TRBD2 (6 bases). From germline, CDR1 is SGHRS and CDR2 YFSETQ. The CDR3 runs 15 residues. Deletions cut 6 bases from V and 1 base from J, with 17 bases between. The CDR3 region has the DNA TGCGCCAGCAACAAAATAGCGGAGGGGTCCTACGAGCAGTACTTC. It specifies CASNKIAEGSYEQYF. Based on the CDR3 plus reference TRBV5-1 and TRBJ2-7, the full variable domain is KAGVTQTPRYLIKTRGQQVTLSCSPISGHRSVSWYQQTPGQGLQFLFEYFSETQRNKGNFPGRFSGRQFSNSRSEMNVSTLELGDSALYLCASNKIAEGSYEQYFGPGTRLTVT.

There are a few counts of this clone. The chain employs TRBV29-1 and TRBJ2-7; perhaps TRBD1 as D (5 bases). There are 12 residues in the CDR3. V was shortened by 7 bases and J by 0 bases, with 10 bases between the two germline ends. The germline gives CDR1 SQVTM, CDR2 ANQGSEA. CDR3: CSARQSSYEQYF. The CDR3 nucleotides are TGCAGCGCTCGACAGAGCTCCTACGAGCAGTACTTC.

The CDR3 region is CASSVVGQGTDTQYF. In nucleotides, the CDR3 is TGTGCCAGCAGCGTAGTGGGACAGGGCACAGATACGCAGTATTTT. J is TRBJ2-3 and V is TRBV9, with 8 positions matching TRBD1. The CDR3 runs 15 residues. The germline V gene encodes CDR1 SGDLS and CDR2 YYNGEE. V dropped 0 bases and J dropped 1; count of bases not matched to a gene: 1.

The count of this clone is one. This sequence joins TRBV18 and TRBJ1-2; tentative D call: TRBD1 (5 bases). The CDR3 extends over 16 amino acids. V was trimmed by 3 bases and J by 8 bases, leaving 22 bases between them. The germline gives CDR1 KGHSH, CDR2 LQKENI. The CDR3 coding sequence is TGTGCCAGCTCACCGAGAAATACCAGGGAGGTACTCGGCTACACCTTC. This translates into CASSPRNTREVLGYTF.